The subject of this entry is one TCR beta chain. Methods used by the authors: Counts of nucleated cells, estimated from reference gene primer amplification, were obtained. TCRdb's copy holds only in-frame clones and misses some; the assay was immunoSEQ multiplex PCR. V and J calls and clone size come straight from that table; D and trimming were deduced from the DNA. The sample carries roughly 200,000 clones, around 86% recorded once. The entry originates in a study of blood T cell repertoires in COVID-19. The overall study: Spain, Italy and the United States supplied samples that represented acute and convalescent COVID-19.

The CDR3 spans 15 residues. V lost 2 bases and J 0 bases, leaving 11 bases between the germline ends. Germline-derived CDR1 and CDR2 are SGHAT and FQDESV (reference sequence). This rearrangement joins TRBV11-1 to TRBJ2-7; the D is unclear. Sequenced: peripheral blood. This sequence originates from a man aged 40-55 years with acute or convalescent COVID-19. As DNA, the CDR3 is TGTGCCAGCAGCTTAACCAGTCTCTCCTCCTACGAGCAGTACTTC. Translating gives CASSLTSLSSYEQYF.